The clone carrying this T cell receptor (beta chain) was observed a few times. The CDR3 has 16 amino acids. The V gene's germline CDR1 is SGHVS and CDR2 FQNEAQ. V shed 5 bases, J shed 2 bases, and the junction held 8 bases outside the gene matches. These data are taken from a study of T cells in Graves' hyperthyroidism and ophthalmopathy. The TCR beta CDR3 regions underwent amplification using RNA transcripts as the source. RT-PCR in the first round (using the HTBI primer set) targeted the TCR CDR3. MiXCR was run by TCRdb on the multiplex PCR reads, yielding one entry per CDR3 protein. The sample includes 550,000 to 850,000 distinct CDR3 sequences, 18% seen only once; the top ten take approximately 16%.

The rearrangement links TRBV7-8 to TRBJ2-3; the match to TRBD2 covers 9 bases. Sample: blood. This clonotype originated in a woman between 45 and 65 years old with Graves' hyperthyroidism that later progressed to Graves' ophthalmopathy. CDR3 residues: CASSTRSGGNTDTQYF. The DNA of the CDR3 is TGTGCCAGCAGCACCCGAAGCGGGGGGAACACAGATACGCAGTATTTT.